Below are 25 T cell receptor beta chains sequenced from a single sample in a study of CD8 T cells in Susac syndrome. Reverse transcription of about 0.5 to 1 ug RNA was carried out with random hexamers. TCRdb recomputed calls from the immunoSEQ multiplex PCR reads with MiXCR, one row per CDR3 protein. The table has 90,000 to 150,000 distinct CDR3 sequences, more than 85% seen once; the top ten hold roughly 0.094%. The sequenced material came from CD4+ T cells from PBMCs. The receptors originated from a human donor with multiple sclerosis.

The rearrangement links TRBV14 to TRBJ2-5; D may be TRBD1 or TRBD2 (5 bases each). Trimming shortened V by 1 base and J by 5 bases, and 23 bases separated the two germline ends. The CDR3 spans 18 residues. CDR1 is SGHDN and CDR2 is FVKESK in the germline V gene. CDR3 loop: CASSQGLILSRPGETQYF. CDR3 DNA sequence: TGTGCCAGCAGCCAAGGACTAATCCTGAGCCGCCCAGGGGAGACCCAGTACTTC.

The chain joins TRBV3-1 to TRBJ1-1; tentative D call: TRBD1 (5 bases). The CDR3 loop spans 13 amino acids. Germline CDR1 reads LGHDT; CDR2 reads YNNKEL (reference sequence). Trimming left V 3 bases short and J 3 bases short, with 8 bases between. In DNA, the CDR3 is TGTGCCAGCAGCCAGGGGGAGCACACTGAAGCTTTCTTT. Its protein product is CASSQGEHTEAFF.

V gene TRBV5-6 combines with J gene TRBJ2-3; 8 positions match TRBD2. CDR3 length: 16 residues. V gave up 5 bases and J gave up 2 bases; unmatched junction bases: 10. Germline V gene sequence: CDR1 SGHDT, CDR2 YYEEEE. The CDR3 spells CASRSRGGLITDTQYF. The CDR3 bases are TGTGCCAGCAGGTCACGGGGGGGCCTTATCACAGATACGCAGTATTTT.

The chain carries TRBV7-6 and TRBJ2-3; D might be TRBD2 (5 bases). The CDR3 spans 14 residues. V lost 3 bases to trimming and J lost 1 base, with 8 bases between them. Germline V gene lookup returns CDR1 SGHVS and CDR2 FNYEAQ. The CDR3 reads CASSFLRGTDTQYF. CDR3 nucleotides: TGTGCCAGCAGCTTTTTGCGGGGCACAGATACGCAGTATTTT. The full variable domain, with the rest looked up from reference TRBV7-6 and TRBJ2-3, is GAGVSQSPRYKVTKRGQDVALRCDPISGHVSLYWYRQALGQGPEFLTYFNYEAQQDKSGLPNDRFSAERPEGSISTLTIQRTEQRDSAMYRCASSFLRGTDTQYFGPGTRLTVL.

This clonotype was seen only a few times. The chain recombines TRBV12-3 or TRBV12-4 with TRBJ1-2; 9 bases agree with TRBD1. V was clipped by 8 bases and J by 6 bases; unmatched bases: 4. There are 12 residues in the CDR3. The CDR3 DNA sequence: TGTGCCAGCGCCCGGGACAGGGATGGCTACACCTTC. Amino acid sequence: CASARDRDGYTF.

The chain employs TRBV5-4 and TRBJ2-7, with 8 bases that match TRBD1. The junction had 3 bases not matched to a gene; V was cut back by 4 bases and J by 6 bases. This CDR3 region has 12 residues. CDR1 is SGHNT and CDR2 is YYREEE in the germline V gene (reference sequence). The CDR3, as DNA: TGTGCCAGCAGCCAAGACAGGGGCGAGCAGTACTTC. Amino acids: CASSQDRGEQYF.

This sequence joins TRBV3-1 and TRBJ1-5, with a weak D call TRBD1 (5 bases). The ends were cut back, 0 bases at V and 2 bases at J, with 11 bases in the middle. This CDR3 spans 16 amino acids. Germline V lookup: CDR1 LGHDT, CDR2 YNNKEL (reference sequence). CDR3 loop: CASSQDGGNGNQPQHF. The CDR3 region has the DNA TGTGCCAGCAGCCAAGATGGGGGTAACGGCAATCAGCCCCAGCATTTT. Filled out from reference TRBV3-1 and TRBJ1-5, the complete variable domain reads DTAVSQTPKYLVTQMGNDKSIKCEQNLGHDTMYWYKQDSKKFLKIMFSYNNKELIINETVPNRFSPKSPDKAHLNLHINSLELGDSAVYFCASSQDGGNGNQPQHFGDGTRLSIL.

The chain joins TRBV5-1 to TRBJ2-3; 9 bases are shared with TRBD2. This CDR3 comprises 16 residues. The trim removed 4 bases at V and 0 bases at J, leaving 6 bases unmatched. The germline V gene has CDR1 SGHRS and CDR2 YFSETQ. CDR3 in amino acids: CASSTRGGASTDTQYF. Written as DNA, the CDR3 is TGCGCCAGCAGCACCCGCGGGGGGGCGAGCACAGATACGCAGTATTTT. Filled out from reference TRBV5-1 and TRBJ2-3, the complete variable domain reads KAGVTQTPRYLIKTRGQQVTLSCSPISGHRSVSWYQQTPGQGLQFLFEYFSETQRNKGNFPGRFSGRQFSNSRSEMNVSTLELGDSALYLCASSTRGGASTDTQYFGPGTRLTVL.

The chain joins TRBV11-2 to TRBJ1-6; no definite D call. V lost 4 bases and J 9 bases, leaving 13 bases between the germline ends. Germline V gene sequence: CDR1 SGHAT, CDR2 FQNNGV. The CDR3 has 14 amino acids. Here the CDR3 reads CASSWLGSGSPLHF. The CDR3 bases are TGTGCCAGCAGCTGGTTGGGAAGTGGTTCACCCCTCCACTTT.

This chain joins TRBV30 and TRBJ1-4, with a weak D call TRBD1 (5 bases). The CDR3 spans 15 residues. Per germline, CDR1 GTSNPN and CDR2 SVGIG (reference sequence). V dropped 0 bases and J dropped 5 bases, with 13 bases sitting between them. CDR3 DNA: TGTGCCTGGAGTGTACTCGGGGGAGGGAATGAAAAACTGTTTTTT. Its protein product is CAWSVLGGGNEKLFF.

The chain carries TRBV27 and TRBJ2-5; perhaps TRBD1 as D (5 bases). The length of the CDR3 is 13 residues. Germline-derived CDR1 and CDR2 are MNHEY and SMNVEV (reference sequence). Trimming left V 3 bases short and J 2 bases short, with 7 bases between. DNA for the CDR3: TGTGCCAGCAGTTTTACAGGTCAAGAGACCCAGTACTTC. This translates into CASSFTGQETQYF.

The V and J genes are TRBV5-1 and TRBJ1-2; 9 bases are shared with TRBD1. V dropped 3 bases and J dropped 6; count of bases not matched to a gene: 3. CDR3 length: 13 amino acids. Germline CDR1 SGHRS, CDR2 YFSETQ. The CDR3 DNA sequence: TGCGCCAGCAGCTACAGGGGGCTAAATGGCTACACCTTC. It specifies CASSYRGLNGYTF.

DNA for the CDR3: TGTGCCAGCAGCTTGGGGGACTTCACAGATACGCAGTATTTT. This sequence encodes CASSLGDFTDTQYF. The chain has TRBV7-3 and TRBJ2-3, with a possible D match to TRBD2 (6 bases). Per the germline V gene, CDR1 is SGHTA and CDR2 is FQGTGA. Trimming stripped 3 bases from V and 2 bases from J, with 9 bases between. The CDR3 contains 14 residues.

This chain connects TRBV5-6 to TRBJ1-6; tentative D call: TRBD1 (6 bases). Between the trimmed V and J ends, which lost 0 bases and 8 bases, there was a span of 12 bases. The CDR3 covers 15 residues. Germline loops: CDR1 SGHDT, CDR2 YYEEEE. Here the CDR3 DNA reads TGTGCCAGCAGCTTGGCGGGGGGCAATCATTCACCCCTCCACTTT. Translation gives CASSLAGGNHSPLHF. Complete variable domain (other parts from reference TRBV5-6 and TRBJ1-6): DAGVTQSPTHLIKTRGQQVTLRCSPKSGHDTVSWYQQALGQGPQFIFQYYEEEERQRGNFPDRFSGHQFPNYSSELNVNALLLGDSALYLCASSLAGGNHSPLHFGNGTRLTVT.

The CDR3 sequence: CASSLAGWEGLEANEQFF. In DNA form, the CDR3 reads TGTGCCAGCAGCTTAGCCGGATGGGAGGGCTTAGAGGCGAATGAGCAGTTCTTC. V gene TRBV7-9 combines with J gene TRBJ2-1; 7 positions match TRBD2. The CDR3 spans 18 residues. V dropped 0 bases and J dropped 7; count of bases not matched to a gene: 15. Germline V gene data show CDR1 as SEHNR and CDR2 as FQNEAQ (reference sequence).

V is TRBV30 and J is TRBJ1-2, with D tentatively TRBD1 (5 bases). V dropped 5 bases and J dropped 3 bases, with 10 bases sitting between them. This CDR3 has 12 residues. Germline V gene sequence: CDR1 GTSNPN, CDR2 SVGIG (reference sequence). CDR3 loop: CAWEGIDYGYTF. The CDR3 region has the DNA TGTGCCTGGGAGGGGATTGACTATGGCTACACCTTC.

The chain carries TRBV5-1 and TRBJ2-7; D uncertain. Trimming shortened V by 4 bases and J by 2 bases, and 13 bases separated the two germline ends. Germline V lookup: CDR1 SGHRS, CDR2 YFSETQ. The CDR3 contains 14 residues. This chain's CDR3 is CASSLSTVTYEQYF. The CDR3 DNA sequence: TGCGCCAGCAGCCTGAGCACAGTAACCTACGAGCAGTACTTC.

As for this clonotype: Likely a read error: the CDR3 ends without its conserved phenylalanine or tryptophan. This chain links TRBV7-9 with TRBJ2-6; D unclear. The V end was cut by 5 bases, the J end by 0 bases, with 11 bases between. The CDR3 loop spans 16 amino acids. Germline loops: CDR1 SEHNR, CDR2 FQNEAQ (reference sequence). DNA of the CDR3: TGTGCCAGCAGCCACCTTACGGGCTCTGGGGCCAACGTCCTGACTCTC. Amino acid sequence: CASSHLTGSGANVLTL.

The rearrangement uses TRBV29-1 and TRBJ1-1, with 10 bases fitting TRBD1. Germline V gene lookup returns CDR1 SQVTM and CDR2 ANQGSEA. After removal of 6 bases from V and 3 bases from J, the junction contained 7 bases not matched to a gene. This CDR3 spans 14 amino acids. The CDR3 protein is CSVTGGGWDTEAFF. CDR3 DNA sequence: TGCAGCGTGACAGGGGGCGGATGGGACACTGAAGCTTTCTTT. Full variable domain (rest looked up from reference TRBV29-1 and TRBJ1-1): SAVISQKPSRDICQRGTSLTIQCQVDSQVTMMFWYRQQPGQSLTLIATANQGSEATYESGFVIDKFPISRPNLTFSTLTVSNMSPEDSSIYLCSVTGGGWDTEAFFGQGTRLTVV.

V and J are TRBV6-5 and TRBJ1-3; D not resolved. CDR3 length: 17 amino acids. Germline CDR1 and CDR2: MNHEY and SVGAGI. Trimming pared 2 bases from V and 0 bases from J, leaving 14 bases between. The CDR3 region has the DNA TGTGCCAGCAGTTACGGGAATGGCCGATACTCTGGAAACACCATATATTTT. Translated: CASSYGNGRYSGNTIYF.

A word on this clonotype: Because it lacks the conserved phenylalanine or tryptophan at the end, this CDR3 is likely a read error. The DNA is omitted, as the CDR3 cannot be located on it reliably, and the CDR3 follows TCRdb's listing. The CDR3 sequence: CSVGPWAGEAFL. The V and J genes are TRBV29-1 and TRBJ1-1; TRBD1, the table's D call, was not compared with the DNA. The CDR3 contains 12 residues when both ends are counted. The germline V gene encodes CDR1 SQVTM and CDR2 ANQGSEA.

V and J are TRBV5-1 and TRBJ2-5; D unresolved. Trimming removed 3 bases from V and 4 bases from J, with 13 bases in between. The CDR3 has 14 residues. CDR1 is SGHRS and CDR2 is YFSETQ in the germline V gene. CDR3 bases: TGCGCCAGCAGCTGGGGTAGAAGTCCAGAGACCCAGTACTTC. Protein product: CASSWGRSPETQYF.

The chain is built from TRBV27 and TRBJ1-1; 9 bases agree with TRBD1. Unmatched junction bases numbered 7, after V lost 3 bases and J lost 5 bases. The CDR3 is 15 residues long. CDR1 is MNHEY and CDR2 is SMNVEV in the germline V gene (reference sequence). The CDR3 loop is CASSFLDRGGTEAFF. In nucleotides, the CDR3 is TGTGCCAGCAGTTTCCTGGACAGGGGAGGGACTGAAGCTTTCTTT.

This chain uses TRBV7-2 with TRBJ1-2; D may be TRBD1 (6 bases). The CDR3 loop spans 13 amino acids. The V end was cut by 8 bases, the J end by 7 bases, with 17 bases between. CDR1 is SGHTA, CDR2 FQGNSA, per germline. CDR3 bases: TGTGCCAGCGCTAGGGGGATTCTCTTTGGCTACACCTTC. Amino acids: CASARGILFGYTF.

V and J are TRBV20-1 and TRBJ2-7; no firm D call. Germline CDR1 DFQATT, CDR2 SNEGSKA (reference sequence). Trimming left V 0 bases short and J 3 bases short, with 6 bases between. The CDR3 is made up of 12 amino acids. CDR3 DNA: TGCAGTGCTAGAGAGGGAAGCTACGAGCAGTACTTC. Its protein is CSAREGSYEQYF.